This TCR beta chain was recorded in a study of OX40 agonist ivuxolimab in advanced cancers. The overall study: Dose-escalation subjects each had hepatocellular carcinoma, melanoma, renal cell or head and neck cancer. Regarding the study as a whole: In the 0.1 to 3.0 mg/kg range, CD4+ and CD8+ blood T cells had expanded clonally by week 6. CD8+ T cells showed, on average, more clonal expansion than CD4+ cells.

With 0 bases removed from V and 1 base from J, the gap between germline ends came to 9 bases. The germline V gene has CDR1 MNHEY and CDR2 SVGAGI. This CDR3 comprises 16 residues. As to this clone: What it binds is unknown.

Some clones are missing from TCRdb's copy, which holds only in-frame ones; the method was immunoSEQ multiplex PCR. The repertoire holds under 65,000 clones, 80% to 90% seen once, with under 13% in the top ten. This chain uses TRBV6-5 with TRBJ2-2; D gene ambiguous. Material: CD4+ or CD8+ T cells sorted from blood, obtained in a trial of the OX40 agonist ivuxolimab. The clonotype comes from an adult with an advanced solid tumor such as melanoma, head and neck, liver or kidney cancer. This chain's CDR3 is CASSYSKAGNTGELFF. The CDR3 DNA is TGTGCCAGCAGTTACTCGAAGGCCGGGAACACCGGGGAGCTGTTTTTT.